This TCR beta chain was obtained from a study of CD8+ T cells in alopecia areata. Broader study findings: Mice gave a clearer picture of TCR sharing than patients did, possibly for HLA-related reasons. Scalp samples also yield sequences of resident alphabeta T cells from normal skin.

As regards this clone: What it binds is unknown.

This CDR3 spans 13 amino acids. The V gene's germline CDR1 is SGHNT and CDR2 YYREEE (reference sequence). Between the trimmed V and J ends, which lost 4 bases and 2 bases, there was a span of 10 bases. cDNA prepared by RNA extraction and subsequent reverse transcription served as the template for sequencing. Profiling relied on immunoSEQ multiplex PCR, and the TCRdb table lists in-frame clones only, not all of them. This sample has under 300,000 clones; around two thirds occur once, and the top ten carry about 1.3%. Sequencing was performed on CD4+ T cells sorted from blood, taken at week 0. The rearrangement joins TRBV5-4 to TRBJ2-7; D is perhaps TRBD1 (6 bases). This TCR was recovered from a human donor with alopecia areata. This CDR3 is CASSRPGAYEQYF. The CDR3, as DNA: TGTGCCAGCAGCCGGCCAGGGGCCTACGAGCAGTACTTC.